This T cell receptor (beta chain) was captured in a study of T cell responses to AZD1222 COVID-19 vaccine. Timing groups of about 4 and about 12 weeks for second doses were pooled. The data were produced by immunoSEQ multiplex PCR, yet TCRdb's version contains in-frame clones alone and is incomplete. The repertoire holds about 140,000 clones, with about nine tenths as singletons. The CDR3 has 18 residues. Trimming cost V 1 base and J 3 bases, with 21 bases left between them. CDR1 MNHEY and CDR2 SVGEGT come from the germline V gene. The V gene is TRBV6-2 or TRBV6-3, the J gene TRBJ1-2; D perhaps matches TRBD1 (5 bases). This sample comprised peripheral blood, obtained 28 days after the second AZD1222 dose. The origin of this receptor is an adult who received the AZD1222 COVID-19 vaccine. The CDR3 DNA sequence: TGTGCCAGCAGTTACTTAAACCGCCGTGGGACGTCGGACTATGGCTACACCTTC. This gives the protein CASSYLNRRGTSDYGYTF.